Listed here are 6 T cell receptor beta chains from one sample, sequenced in a study of CD4 and CD8 cells across lung adenocarcinoma regions. Using its own MiXCR run on the PCR reads, TCRdb lists one record per CDR3 protein. The data show around 10,000 distinct CDR3 sequences, over 35% seen once. Sample: CD4+ T cells from the margin of a lung tumor. The source is a female donor with lung adenocarcinoma. The CD4 and CD8 labels of this study may be unreliable.

The chain uses TRBV27 and TRBJ2-7, with D possibly being TRBD2 (7 bases). Trimming stripped 10 bases from V and 0 bases from J, with 13 bases between. There are 13 residues in the CDR3. Germline values: CDR1 MNHEY, CDR2 SMNVEV (reference sequence). CDR3 region: CATRGGRSYEQYF. In nucleotides, the CDR3 is TGTGCCACTAGGGGGGGGCGCTCCTACGAGCAGTACTTC.

The chain couples TRBV27 to TRBJ2-7; no reliable D call. Germline V gives CDR1 MNHEY, CDR2 SMNVEV (reference sequence). The CDR3 spans 14 residues. Trimming removed 0 bases at V and 0 bases at J, with 6 bases between. CDR3 amino acids: CASSLSLSSYEQYF. The CDR3 DNA follows: TGTGCCAGCAGTTTATCCCTTAGCTCCTACGAGCAGTACTTC.

This clonotype was detected only a few times. The genes are TRBV6-1 and TRBJ2-1, with 12 positions matching TRBD1. The J call may not be correct, given that the DNA end is closer to TRBJ2-5. This CDR3 is 16 amino acids long. Germline CDR1 is MNHNS and CDR2 is SASEGT. In nucleotides, the CDR3 is TGTGCCAGCAGCGCCCGGGACAGGGGGCTAAGGGAGACCCAGTACTTC. Amino acids: CASSARDRGLRETQYF.

This clonotype was observed once. The chain couples TRBV6-1 to TRBJ2-2; the D is unclear. The length of the CDR3 is 12 residues. V lost 6 bases and J lost 3, with 5 bases in between. Germline V gene lookup returns CDR1 MNHNS and CDR2 SASEGT. The CDR3 nucleotides read TGTGCCAGCAGCTTCCACACCGGGGAGCTGTTTTTT. This codes for CASSFHTGELFF.

The gene calls are TRBV4-1 and TRBJ1-6, with D perhaps matching TRBD1 (5 bases). V was cut by 1 base and J by 7 bases, with 23 bases left in between. This CDR3 spans 19 amino acids. Germline CDR1 and CDR2: MGHRA and YSYEKL. CDR3 region: CASSQAAGQGRVGNSPLHF. Here the CDR3 DNA reads TGCGCCAGCAGCCAAGCCGCCGGACAAGGTCGGGTGGGGAATTCACCCCTCCACTTT.

In this sample, this clonotype turned up many times. This rearrangement joins TRBV24-1 to TRBJ2-3; TRBD1 matches 8 bases. V was pared by 10 bases and J by 3 bases, with 8 bases of the junction left unmatched. From germline, CDR1 is KGHDR and CDR2 SFDVKD. The CDR3 is made up of 14 amino acids. The CDR3 is CATRDRGLTDTQYF. CDR3 DNA: TGTGCCACACGAGACAGGGGTTTGACAGATACGCAGTATTTT.